The next 10 T cell receptor beta chains were all read from a single sample in a study of T cell repertoires in ileal Crohn's disease. Repertoires were generated with immunoSEQ multiplex PCR, while TCRdb's copy carries only in-frame clones and drops some. The data show 9,500 to 12,000 clones, around 86% seen once. Time point noted: inflamed ileum from the surgical specimen. Sequencing was carried out using ileal tissue. These receptors all stem from an adult with Crohn's disease.

V usage is TRBV30 and J usage is TRBJ2-7, with D maybe TRBD2 (6 bases). Trimming removed 2 bases from V and 0 bases from J, with 20 bases in between. This CDR3 contains 17 residues. CDR1 is GTSNPN, CDR2 SVGIG, per germline (reference sequence). This CDR3 is CAWSTLAVGMSSYEQYV. CDR3 nucleotides: TGTGCCTGGAGTACCTTAGCGGTTGGGATGAGCTCCTACGAGCAGTACGTC.

The chain is built from TRBV5-1 and TRBJ1-2; D may be TRBD1 (5 bases). V was pared by 4 bases and J by 0 bases, with 16 bases between. The CDR3 is 16 residues long. From germline, CDR1 is SGHRS and CDR2 YFSETQ. The CDR3 region is CASSPGGRAANYGYTF. The CDR3 DNA reads as TGCGCCAGCAGCCCGGGGGGAAGGGCAGCTAACTATGGCTACACCTTC.

The genes are TRBV7-2 and TRBJ1-1, with D hard to call. The CDR3 has 13 residues. Germline V gene lookup returns CDR1 SGHTA and CDR2 FQGNSA. The V end was cut by 2 bases, the J end by 1 base, with 5 bases between. The CDR3 here is CASSLQENTEAFF. Here the CDR3 DNA reads TGTGCCAGCAGCTTACAAGAGAACACTGAAGCTTTCTTT.

The chain recombines TRBV2 with TRBJ2-1; 7 bases align to TRBD2. Germline lookup yields CDR1 SNHLY and CDR2 FYNNEI. The CDR3 consists of 15 residues. The V gene end was trimmed by 4 bases and the J gene end by 5 bases; junction bases not matched to a gene: 8. This chain's CDR3 is CASSARASGNNEQFF. The CDR3 region has the DNA TGTGCCAGCAGTGCGAGAGCTAGCGGTAACAATGAGCAGTTCTTC.

This chain connects TRBV27 to TRBJ1-1; 7 nucleotides match TRBD1. Germline CDR1 and CDR2: MNHEY and SMNVEV (reference sequence). Losses at the gene ends were 6 bases for V and 2 bases for J; bases not matched to a gene: 9. CDR3 length equals 15 residues. The CDR3 coding sequence is TGTGCCAGCAGCCTCGAGACAGGGCTTAACACTGAAGCTTTCTTT. Protein: CASSLETGLNTEAFF.

This chain uses TRBV7-8 with TRBJ2-3; weak D call: TRBD2 (6 bases). The CDR3 extends over 14 amino acids. V dropped 3 bases and J dropped 5 bases, with 12 bases sitting between them. Per germline, CDR1 SGHVS and CDR2 FQNEAQ. DNA of the CDR3: TGTGCCAGCAGCTTCCCCACTAGCTTAGATACGCAGTATTTT. Translation: CASSFPTSLDTQYF.

The genes are TRBV5-4 and TRBJ2-7; the match to TRBD2 covers 9 bases. CDR1 and CDR2 (germline): SGHNT, YYREEE (reference sequence). This CDR3 is 14 amino acids long. With 3 bases clipped from V and 6 bases from J, the junction kept 7 bases outside the gene matches. Here the CDR3 DNA reads TGTGCCAGCAGCTCGGGACTAGCTCCGGGCGAGCAGTACTTC. Translation: CASSSGLAPGEQYF.

The V gene is TRBV5-4, the J gene TRBJ1-2, with 8 bases aligning to TRBD1. With V trimmed by 4 bases and J by 7 bases, 3 bases remained unmatched. The CDR3 is made up of 12 amino acids. The germline V gene has CDR1 SGHNT and CDR2 YYREEE (reference sequence). The chain's CDR3 is CASSQGQGGYTF. As DNA, the CDR3 is TGTGCCAGCAGCCAAGGACAGGGTGGCTACACCTTC.

The chain's CDR3 is CASSLAGSNEQFF. The CDR3 region has the DNA TGTGCCAGCAGCTTAGCGGGGAGCAATGAGCAGTTCTTC. The chain uses TRBV7-3 and TRBJ2-1; perhaps TRBD2 as D (6 bases). The V gene's germline CDR1 is SGHTA and CDR2 FQGTGA. The length of the CDR3 is 13 residues. Trimming cost V 2 bases and J 6 bases, with 8 bases left between them.

The chain carries TRBV19 and TRBJ2-2, with D possibly TRBD2 on 5 matching bases. CDR3 length equals 13 residues. V was shortened by 2 bases and J by 6 bases, with 7 bases between the two germline ends. Germline lookup yields CDR1 LNHDA and CDR2 SQIVND (reference sequence). CDR3 nucleotides: TGTGCCAGTAGTATAACGGGATCCGGGGAGCTGTTTTTT. It yields the protein CASSITGSGELFF.